One sample yielded the 24 T cell receptor beta chains listed below, sequenced in a study of memory CD4+ T cells and cytomegalovirus serostatus. The sort gate was single viable CD3+CD4+CD8-CD45RO+ cells for memory CD4+ T cells. Assay: immunoSEQ multiplex PCR; the TCRdb copy retains only in-frame clones and omits some. Among more than 45,000 clones, 65% to 85% were seen once, and the ten largest hold 0.5% to 0.6%. Specimen: memory CD4+ T cells from blood. The receptors come from an adult in good health and CMV-seronegative.

J is TRBJ1-4 and V is TRBV5-1; a weak D match, TRBD1 (6 bases). Looked up from germline, CDR1 is SGHRS and CDR2 is YFSETQ. Trimming left V 0 bases short and J 6 bases short, with 12 bases between. This CDR3 region has 15 residues. Written as DNA, the CDR3 is TGCGCCAGCAGCTTGGATGGGGGGCCGGATGAAAAACTGTTTTTT. It is translated as CASSLDGGPDEKLFF.

This sequence joins TRBV5-1 and TRBJ2-5, with 12 nucleotides matching TRBD2. The germline CDR1 and CDR2 sequences are SGHRS and YFSETQ. The ends lost 9 bases at V and 5 bases at J; junction bases unmatched: 17. The CDR3 totals 17 residues. The CDR3 sequence: CATGPGTSGSKPETQYF. The CDR3 nucleotides read TGCGCCACTGGCCCCGGGACTAGCGGGTCGAAGCCGGAGACCCAGTACTTC.

The genes are TRBV9 and TRBJ1-6, with D unclear. V lost 0 bases and J lost 5, with 6 bases in between. The CDR3 contains 14 residues. Germline loops: CDR1 SGDLS, CDR2 YYNGEE. The CDR3 region is CASSVAGNNSPLHF. The CDR3 nucleotides read TGTGCCAGCAGCGTAGCCGGCAATAATTCACCCCTCCACTTT.

CDR3 loop: CASSDPGGMNTEAFF. DNA of the CDR3: TGTGCCAGCAGTGACCCCGGGGGAATGAACACTGAAGCTTTCTTT. The chain has TRBV6-1 and TRBJ1-1, with a tentative D call TRBD1 (5 bases). With 3 bases removed from V and 0 bases from J, the gap between germline ends came to 11 bases. Germline V lookup: CDR1 MNHNS, CDR2 SASEGT. The CDR3 sequence is 15 residues long.

The chain carries TRBV10-3 and TRBJ1-2; TRBD1 agrees at 10 bases. The CDR3 consists of 14 residues. With V trimmed by 9 bases and J by 4 bases, 8 bases remained unmatched. Germline CDR1 and CDR2: ENHRY and SYGVKD. CDR3 sequence (DNA): TGTGCCATAAGAGAGCGACAGGGGGCCTATGGCTACACCTTC. Protein product: CAIRERQGAYGYTF.

About this clone: The germline gene is not matched at one end of the junction; a read error may be the cause. The chain uses TRBV7-2 and TRBJ1-2; D is possibly TRBD1 (5 bases). Germline CDR1 reads SGHTA; CDR2 reads FQGNSA. The CDR3 spans 14 residues. Here the CDR3 reads CASNLRQNNYGYTF. As DNA, the CDR3 is TGTGCCAGCAACTTAAGACAGAATAACTATGGCTACACCTTC.

The rearrangement joins TRBV2 to TRBJ1-4; the D gene is possibly TRBD1 (5 bases). This CDR3 contains 12 residues. V lost 7 bases and J 11 bases, leaving 14 bases between the germline ends. Per the germline V gene, CDR1 is SNHLY and CDR2 is FYNNEI. Here the CDR3 reads CASTYNRDKLFF. The CDR3 nucleotides read TGTGCCAGCACCTATAACCGGGACAAACTGTTTTTT.

This clone has only a few counts. The chain couples TRBV9 to TRBJ1-6; perhaps TRBD1 as D (6 bases). Germline assignment: CDR1 SGDLS and CDR2 YYNGEE. Trimming shortened V by 0 bases and J by 12 bases, and 16 bases separated the two germline ends. The CDR3 is 15 amino acids. The CDR3 loop reads CASSVAGAGAVPLHF. The CDR3, as DNA: TGTGCCAGCAGCGTAGCTGGGGCAGGGGCAGTACCCCTCCACTTT.

This rearrangement joins TRBV7-8 to TRBJ1-1, with D possibly matching TRBD1 (5 bases). This CDR3 comprises 13 residues. The germline CDR1 and CDR2 sequences are SGHVS and FQNEAQ. V was trimmed by 3 bases and J by 2 bases, leaving 7 bases between them. DNA for the CDR3: TGTGCCAGCAGCTTGAGGGGAAACACTGAAGCTTTCTTT. Translating it yields CASSLRGNTEAFF.

The rearrangement joins TRBV7-2 to TRBJ2-1; possible D gene TRBD2, 5 bases. V dropped 5 bases and J dropped 3 bases, with 11 bases sitting between them. CDR1 and CDR2 (germline): SGHTA, FQGNSA. The CDR3 is 14 amino acids. The CDR3 nucleotides read TGTGCCAGCAGCCCGGACTCGTACTACAATGAGCAGTTCTTC. Translation gives CASSPDSYYNEQFF.

The chain carries TRBV30 and TRBJ1-6; 7 bases are a match to TRBD1. Germline trimming cut 0 bases from V and 9 bases from J; bases unmatched to any gene: 5. The germline V gene encodes CDR1 GTSNPN and CDR2 SVGIG (reference sequence). This CDR3 has 14 residues. CDR3 nucleotides: TGTGCCTGGAGTGTGGGACAGCGGGGTTCACCCCTCCACTTT. Amino acids: CAWSVGQRGSPLHF. The complete variable domain, with remaining parts taken from reference TRBV30 and TRBJ1-6, reads SQTIHQWPATLVQPVGSPLSLECTVEGTSNPNLYWYRQAAGRGLQLLFYSVGIGQISSEVPQNLSASRPQDRQFILSSKKLLLSDSGFYLCAWSVGQRGSPLHFGNGTRLTVT.

The chain uses TRBV10-3 and TRBJ2-5; 10 nucleotides line up with TRBD2. Unmatched junction bases numbered 6, after V lost 4 bases and J lost 4 bases. Germline CDR1 and CDR2: ENHRY and SYGVKD. The CDR3 is 15 residues long. The CDR3 region is CAISVGSSGGETQYF. As DNA, the CDR3 is TGTGCCATCAGTGTGGGGTCTAGCGGGGGAGAGACCCAGTACTTC.

The CDR3 DNA reads as TGTGCCAGCAGTTATGAACGCATGAACACTGAAGCTTTCTTT. Residues: CASSYERMNTEAFF. The genes are TRBV6-5 and TRBJ1-1; no clear D. CDR3 length: 14 residues. Germline-derived CDR1 and CDR2 are MNHEY and SVGAGI. V gave up 3 bases and J gave up 0 bases, with 8 bases separating them.

The V gene is TRBV2, the J gene TRBJ2-3; D unclear. Germline CDR1 reads SNHLY; CDR2 reads FYNNEI. The CDR3 is 11 amino acids. V lost 6 bases, J lost 6 bases, and 7 bases lay in between. CDR3 region: CASRRRDTQYF. The CDR3 coding sequence is TGTGCCAGCAGAAGGCGGGATACGCAGTATTTT.

CDR3 sequence: CASSQDRRVADGYTF. The CDR3 coding sequence is TGTGCCAGCAGCCAAGATCGTCGGGTGGCGGATGGCTACACCTTC. The gene calls are TRBV4-2 and TRBJ1-2; D not resolved. V lost 0 bases and J 6 bases, leaving 14 bases between the germline ends. This CDR3 is 15 amino acids long. Germline CDR1 is LGHNA and CDR2 is YNFKEQ.

This clone was observed a handful of times. The V call is TRBV7-9, the J call TRBJ1-2; possible D gene TRBD1, 5 bases. The V gene's germline CDR1 is SEHNR and CDR2 FQNEAQ (reference sequence). Trimming pared 1 base from V and 4 bases from J, leaving 16 bases between. This CDR3 is built from 16 residues. The CDR3 region has the DNA TGTGCCAGCAGCTTAGGGCAGGGTCGGATTAGCTATGGCTACACCTTC. This codes for CASSLGQGRISYGYTF. The variable domain in full, with the rest retrieved from reference TRBV7-9 and TRBJ1-2, is DTGVSQNPRHKITKRGQNVTFRCDPISEHNRLYWYRQTLGQGPEFLTYFQNEAQLEKSRLLSDRFSAERPKGSFSTLEIQRTEQGDSAMYLCASSLGQGRISYGYTFGSGTRLTVV.

This chain joins TRBV18 and TRBJ2-1; 7 bases match TRBD1. There are 16 residues in the CDR3. CDR1 is KGHSH and CDR2 is LQKENI in the germline V gene. V was pared by 5 bases and J by 4 bases, with 11 bases of the junction left unmatched. The CDR3 region is CASSARNRDRYNEQFF. In nucleotides, the CDR3 is TGTGCCAGCTCAGCACGGAACCGGGACAGATACAATGAGCAGTTCTTC. The full variable domain, with the rest looked up from reference TRBV18 and TRBJ2-1, is NAGVMQNPRHLVRRRGQEARLRCSPMKGHSHVYWYRQLPEEGLKFMVYLQKENIIDESGMPKERFSAEFPKEGPSILRIQQVVRGDSAAYFCASSARNRDRYNEQFFGPGTRLTVL.

The chain uses TRBV2 and TRBJ1-4; 8 bases map to TRBD1. Germline values: CDR1 SNHLY, CDR2 FYNNEI. The CDR3 extends over 14 amino acids. Trimming removed 4 bases from V and 7 bases from J; junction bases left unmatched: 5. Written as DNA, the CDR3 is TGTGCCAGCAGTGGTGGGACAGGTCGTGAAAAACTGTTTTTT. Its protein product is CASSGGTGREKLFF.

The chain is built from TRBV19 and TRBJ2-7, with D possibly matching TRBD1 (5 bases). Trimming pared 5 bases from V and 0 bases from J, leaving 17 bases between. The length of the CDR3 is 16 residues. Germline V gene lookup returns CDR1 LNHDA and CDR2 SQIVND (reference sequence). The CDR3 loop is CASSAPDNRYSYEQYF. Here the CDR3 DNA reads TGTGCCAGTAGTGCCCCGGACAATAGATACTCCTACGAGCAGTACTTC.

This clone was seen only once. J is TRBJ2-6 and V is TRBV10-3; D is undetermined. This CDR3 has 17 residues. Trimming took off 1 base at V and 4 bases at J, with 14 bases between the two ends. CDR1 is ENHRY and CDR2 is SYGVKD in the germline V gene. The CDR3 reads CAISEFKGFSGANVLTF. CDR3 coding DNA: TGTGCCATCAGTGAGTTTAAGGGTTTCTCCGGGGCCAACGTCCTGACTTTC.

The V and J genes are TRBV5-1 and TRBJ2-7; TRBD2 is a possible D gene (5 bases). Trimming pared 4 bases from V and 6 bases from J, leaving 14 bases between. Per germline, CDR1 SGHRS and CDR2 YFSETQ. CDR3 length: 13 residues. The CDR3 region is CASSEGSAFEQYF. CDR3 coding DNA: TGCGCCAGCAGCGAGGGATCTGCTTTCGAGCAGTACTTC.

This chain links TRBV2 with TRBJ2-5, with D perhaps given as TRBD1 or TRBD2 (5 bases each). Germline V gene sequence: CDR1 SNHLY, CDR2 FYNNEI. The CDR3 runs 13 residues. V lost 6 bases and J 2 bases, leaving 10 bases between the germline ends. The CDR3 region is CASRYGAQETQYF. CDR3 sequence (DNA): TGTGCCAGCAGATACGGGGCTCAAGAGACCCAGTACTTC.

The genes are TRBV7-9 and TRBJ2-5; no clear D gene. There are 16 residues in the CDR3. CDR1 is SEHNR, CDR2 FQNEAQ, per germline (reference sequence). Trimming stripped 5 bases from V and 5 bases from J, with 21 bases between. CDR3 nucleotides: TGTGCCAGCAGCACATGGCGCCCACAACTGGGGGAGACCCAGTACTTC. Protein: CASSTWRPQLGETQYF.

CDR3 nucleotides: TGTGCCAGCAGCTTAGTGCCCCCAGGTGTCACCGGGGAGCTGTTTTTT. This encodes CASSLVPPGVTGELFF. V and J are TRBV11-2 and TRBJ2-2; no clear D gene. The ends were cut back, 1 base at V and 4 bases at J, with 13 bases in the middle. The germline CDR1 and CDR2 sequences are SGHAT and FQNNGV. This CDR3 contains 16 residues.